This TCR beta chain was profiled in a study of metastatic and nonmetastatic thyroid tumors (dated by TCRdb to about 2020). Describing the broader study: Repertoires were compared across peripheral blood and tumor or nodule tissue samples from malignant and benign thyroid patients. Results the study describes overall, beyond this receptor: In both blood and tumor samples, TCR beta diversity was reported to be significantly higher in malignant tumors than in benign nodules.

CDR1 is given as GTSNPN and CDR2 as SVGIG, both from the germline V gene (reference sequence). The CDR3 starts with the cysteine, ends with the phenylalanine, and has 12 residues. Of all the DNA, just the CDR3 is kept, 36 bases in frame from base 1. The sample holds many counts of this clone. The specificity of this receptor is unknown. Base quality data are lacking; no much larger clone is found one base away. Library method: PCR. The instrument given in TCRdb is Illumina HiSeq 4000. High-throughput sequencing was used to profile the TCR beta-chain CDR3 region of every patient. The study's processing was this. CDR3 differences across clinicopathological groups were used to build a classifier for discriminating distant-metastatic papillary thyroid cancer patients. The Shannon index was used to measure repertoire diversity, and the Morisita-Horn index was used to measure how similar tumor and blood repertoires were. The public reads were reprocessed in TCRdb via fastp at Q25 and MiXCR, keeping in-frame beta chains. It is TCRdb's table, rather than the study itself, that gives the V and J calls and clone size. The sample table shows 30,000 to 35,000 clones, and about a sixth are seen once. The ten largest clones represent nearly 3.5% of the sample.

No patient had received any treatment before thyroid surgery. The study retrospectively analysed patient clinical samples collected from 2012 to 2018 using T-cell receptor beta sequencing. The rearranged chain carries TRBV30 and TRBJ1-2; no D gene is confidently identified. The source is a female donor with papillary thyroid cancer or a benign thyroid nodule (not recorded which). Some clones in this sample may be carry-over from other donors' samples. Sequencing was carried out using blood. The DNA reads as follows: TGTGCTCAAAAGTTGTCAGGAATCGGCTACACCTTC. Protein translation: CAQKLSGIGYTF.